This note documents a single T cell receptor (beta chain) sequence. Its cognate antigen is unknown. This CDR3 is 15 amino acids long. Deletions cut 0 bases from V and 3 bases from J, with 8 bases between. Germline loops: CDR1 LGHNA, CDR2 YNFKEQ. These data originate in a study of T cell responses to AZD1222 COVID-19 vaccine. Whole-study context: Second doses that came at about 4 or about 12 weeks were put together. Study findings and constraints: Without day 14 samples, only post-peak T cell repertoires were studied.

The repertoire was sequenced with immunoSEQ multiplex PCR; TCRdb's copy has only in-frame clones and lacks some. This table has fewer than 50,000 clones, 60% to 85% appearing once. This specimen was peripheral blood, taken on day 0 of AZD1222 vaccination. The source of this sequence is an adult in good health. The chain carries TRBV4-2 and TRBJ1-4; no reliable D call. DNA for the CDR3: TGTGCCAGCAGCCAAGATTTAGGAGCTAATGAAAAACTGTTTTTT. Residues: CASSQDLGANEKLFF.